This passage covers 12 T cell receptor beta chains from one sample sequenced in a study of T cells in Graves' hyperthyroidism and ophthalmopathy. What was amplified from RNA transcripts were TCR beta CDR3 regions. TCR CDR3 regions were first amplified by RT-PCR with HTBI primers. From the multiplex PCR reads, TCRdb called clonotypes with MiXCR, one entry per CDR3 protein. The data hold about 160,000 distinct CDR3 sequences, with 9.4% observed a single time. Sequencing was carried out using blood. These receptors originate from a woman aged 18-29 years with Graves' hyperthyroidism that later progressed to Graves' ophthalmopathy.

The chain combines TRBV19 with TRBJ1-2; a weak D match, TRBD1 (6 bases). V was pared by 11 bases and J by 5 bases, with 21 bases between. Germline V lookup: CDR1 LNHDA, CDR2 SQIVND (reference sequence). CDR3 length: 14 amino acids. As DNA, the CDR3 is TGTGCCTCGCATCCCGTGACAGGAATTTATGGCTACACCTTC. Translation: CASHPVTGIYGYTF.

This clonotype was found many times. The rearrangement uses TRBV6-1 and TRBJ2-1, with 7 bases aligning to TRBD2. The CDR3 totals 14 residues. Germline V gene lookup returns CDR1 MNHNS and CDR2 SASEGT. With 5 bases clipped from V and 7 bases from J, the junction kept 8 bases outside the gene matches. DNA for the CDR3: TGTGCCAGCAGTTCATCACAAGCGGGGAATGAGCAGTTCTTC. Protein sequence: CASSSSQAGNEQFF.

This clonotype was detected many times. In DNA form, the CDR3 reads TGTGCCAGCAGCTTAGCGAATAGCGCAGGCTCCTACGAGCAGTACTTC. Translated: CASSLANSAGSYEQYF. This chain uses TRBV7-8 with TRBJ2-7; D may be TRBD2 (5 bases). CDR3 length: 16 residues. Germline V gives CDR1 SGHVS, CDR2 FQNEAQ. V was shortened by 0 bases and J by 0 bases, with 12 bases between the two germline ends.

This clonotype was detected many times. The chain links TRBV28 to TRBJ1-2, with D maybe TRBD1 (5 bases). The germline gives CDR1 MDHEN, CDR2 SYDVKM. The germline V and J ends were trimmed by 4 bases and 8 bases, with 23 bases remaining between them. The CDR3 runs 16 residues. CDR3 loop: CASSSLQDHLSWGYTF. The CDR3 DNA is TGTGCCAGCAGTTCATTACAGGATCATTTATCCTGGGGCTACACCTTC.

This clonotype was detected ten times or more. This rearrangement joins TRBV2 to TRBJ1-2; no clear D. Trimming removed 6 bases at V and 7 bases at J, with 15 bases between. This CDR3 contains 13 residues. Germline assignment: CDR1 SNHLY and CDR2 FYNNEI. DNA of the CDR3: TGTGCCAGCAGGGAGCGAGAGAGTCTTGGCTACACCTTC. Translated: CASRERESLGYTF.

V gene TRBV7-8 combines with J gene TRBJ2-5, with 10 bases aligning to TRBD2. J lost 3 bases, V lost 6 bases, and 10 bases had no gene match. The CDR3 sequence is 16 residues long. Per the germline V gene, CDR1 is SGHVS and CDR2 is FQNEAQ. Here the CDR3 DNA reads TGTGCCAGCAGTCTACTAGCGGGAACGCTAGAAGAGACCCAGTACTTC. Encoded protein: CASSLLAGTLEETQYF. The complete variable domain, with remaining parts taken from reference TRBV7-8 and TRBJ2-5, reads GAGVSQSPRYKVAKRGQDVALRCDPISGHVSLFWYQQALGQGPEFLTYFQNEAQLDKSGLPSDRFFAERPEGSVSTLKIQRTQQEDSAVYLCASSLLAGTLEETQYFGPGTRLLVL.

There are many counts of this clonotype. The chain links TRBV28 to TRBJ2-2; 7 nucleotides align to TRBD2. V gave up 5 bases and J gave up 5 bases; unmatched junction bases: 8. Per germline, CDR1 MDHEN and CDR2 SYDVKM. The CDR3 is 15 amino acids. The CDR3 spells CASSLTTSLTGELFF. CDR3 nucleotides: TGTGCCAGCAGTCTTACGACTAGCTTGACCGGGGAGCTGTTTTTT.

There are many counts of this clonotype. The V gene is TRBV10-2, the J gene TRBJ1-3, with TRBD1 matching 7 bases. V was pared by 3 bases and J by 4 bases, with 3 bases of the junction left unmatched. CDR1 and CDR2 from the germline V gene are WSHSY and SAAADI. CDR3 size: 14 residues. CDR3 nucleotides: TGCGCCAGCAGTGAAGGGACAGAAGGAAACACCATATATTTT. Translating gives CASSEGTEGNTIYF.

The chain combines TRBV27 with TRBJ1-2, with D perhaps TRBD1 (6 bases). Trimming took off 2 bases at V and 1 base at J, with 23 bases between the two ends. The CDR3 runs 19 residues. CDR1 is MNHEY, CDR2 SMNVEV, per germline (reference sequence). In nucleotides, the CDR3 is TGTGCCAGCAGTTTAAGTCTTAGGGGGGCAAGTTGGGGTAACTATGGCTACACCTTC. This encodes CASSLSLRGASWGNYGYTF.

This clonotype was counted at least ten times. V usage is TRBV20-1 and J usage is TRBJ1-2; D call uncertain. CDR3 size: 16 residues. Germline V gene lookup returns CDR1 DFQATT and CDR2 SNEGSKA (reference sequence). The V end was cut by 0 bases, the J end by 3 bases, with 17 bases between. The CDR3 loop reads CSARDPPGPPDYGYTF. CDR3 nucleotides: TGCAGTGCTAGAGACCCACCGGGTCCTCCCGACTATGGCTACACCTTC.

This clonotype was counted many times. CDR3: CASSRQVVGEQYF. The DNA of the CDR3 is TGTGCCAGCAGTCGACAGGTCGTGGGGGAGCAGTACTTC. V is TRBV6-1 and J is TRBJ2-7; D is perhaps TRBD1 (6 bases). The germline V and J ends were trimmed by 5 bases and 7 bases, with 15 bases remaining between them. The CDR3 spans 13 residues. Germline V gene data show CDR1 as MNHNS and CDR2 as SASEGT.

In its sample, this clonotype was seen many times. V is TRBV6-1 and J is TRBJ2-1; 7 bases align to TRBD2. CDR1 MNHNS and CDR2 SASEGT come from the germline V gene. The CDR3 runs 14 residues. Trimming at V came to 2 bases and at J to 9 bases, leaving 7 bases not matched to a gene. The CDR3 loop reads CASSEWFLAAEQFF. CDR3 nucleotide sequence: TGTGCCAGCAGTGAATGGTTTCTAGCGGCTGAGCAGTTCTTC.